Included here is one TCR beta chain sequence, with context. The antigen remains undetermined. The CDR3 runs to 18 residues. CDR1 is SGHVS and CDR2 is FNYEAQ in the germline V gene. V gave up 4 bases and J gave up 2 bases; unmatched junction bases: 10. This sample stems from a study of CD8 T cells in Susac syndrome. Findings and limits, study-wide: Regarding the TCR sequencing and HLA analysis, the study admitted that a relatively small number of individuals were involved.

Reverse transcription of roughly 0.45 to 1 ug RNA was performed with random hexamers. An immunoSEQ multiplex PCR generated amplified TCR beta CDR3 products spanning 54 Vbeta and 13 Jbeta. TCRdb reprocessed the immunoSEQ multiplex PCR reads via MiXCR and lists one record per CDR3 protein. The sample has 330,000 or so distinct CDR3 sequences; about 89% are singletons. From blood CD8+ and CD4+ T cells, TCR beta sequences were generated. The multiple sclerosis control cohort comprised treatment-naive individuals presenting with stable or active relapsing-remitting disease. Specimen: CD8+ T cells from PBMCs. This clonotype originated in a human donor with multiple sclerosis. V gene TRBV7-6 combines with J gene TRBJ2-7, with 14 bases identical to TRBD2. CDR3 sequence (DNA): TGTGCCAGCAGCTCCGGACTAGCGGGGGGACCGACCCCCTACGAGCAGTACTTC. Its protein product is CASSSGLAGGPTPYEQYF. Full variable domain (outside the CDR3, taken from reference TRBV7-6 and TRBJ2-7): GAGVSQSPRYKVTKRGQDVALRCDPISGHVSLYWYRQALGQGPEFLTYFNYEAQQDKSGLPNDRFSAERPEGSISTLTIQRTEQRDSAMYRCASSSGLAGGPTPYEQYFGPGTRLTVT.